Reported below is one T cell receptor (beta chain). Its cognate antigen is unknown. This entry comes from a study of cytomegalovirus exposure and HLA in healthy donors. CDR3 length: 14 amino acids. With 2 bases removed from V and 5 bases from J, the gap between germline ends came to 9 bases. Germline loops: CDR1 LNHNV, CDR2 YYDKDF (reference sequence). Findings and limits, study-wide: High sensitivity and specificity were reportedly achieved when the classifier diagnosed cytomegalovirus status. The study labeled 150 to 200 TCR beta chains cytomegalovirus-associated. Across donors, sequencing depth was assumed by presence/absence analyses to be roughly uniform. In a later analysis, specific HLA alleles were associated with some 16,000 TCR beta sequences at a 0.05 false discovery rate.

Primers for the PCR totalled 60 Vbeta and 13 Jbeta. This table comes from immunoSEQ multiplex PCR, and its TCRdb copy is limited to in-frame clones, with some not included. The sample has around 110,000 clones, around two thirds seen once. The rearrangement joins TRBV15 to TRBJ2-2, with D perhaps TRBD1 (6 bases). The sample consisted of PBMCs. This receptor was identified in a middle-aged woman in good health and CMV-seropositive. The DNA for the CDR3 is TGTGCCACCAGCAGACCCACAGGGACCGGGGAGCTGTTTTTT. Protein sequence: CATSRPTGTGELFF. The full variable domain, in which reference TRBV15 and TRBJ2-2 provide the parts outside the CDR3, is DAMVIQNPRYQVTQFGKPVTLSCSQTLNHNVMYWYQQKSSQAPKLLFHYYDKDFNNEADTPDNFQSRRPNTSFCFLDIRSPGLGDTAMYLCATSRPTGTGELFFGEGSRLTVL.